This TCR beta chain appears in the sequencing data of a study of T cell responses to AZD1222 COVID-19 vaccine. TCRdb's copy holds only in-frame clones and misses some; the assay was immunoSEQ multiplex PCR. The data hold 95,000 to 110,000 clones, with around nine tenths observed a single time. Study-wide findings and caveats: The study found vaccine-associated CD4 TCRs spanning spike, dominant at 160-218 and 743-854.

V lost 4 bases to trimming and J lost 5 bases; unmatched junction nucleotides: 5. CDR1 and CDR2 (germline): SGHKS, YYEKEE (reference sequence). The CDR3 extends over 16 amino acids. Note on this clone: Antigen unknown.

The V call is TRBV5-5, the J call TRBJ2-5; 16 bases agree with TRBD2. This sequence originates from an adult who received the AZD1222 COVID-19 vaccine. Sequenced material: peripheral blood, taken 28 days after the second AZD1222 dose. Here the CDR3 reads CASSHPGLAGGETQYF. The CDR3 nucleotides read TGTGCCAGCAGCCATCCGGGACTAGCGGGGGGGGAGACCCAGTACTTC.